This entry describes one TCR beta chain. Its cognate antigen is unknown. The CDR3 covers 16 residues. The V and J ends lost 6 bases and 5 bases respectively, with 22 bases between them. CDR1 is MNHEY and CDR2 is SMNVEV in the germline V gene (reference sequence). This entry belongs to a study of cytomegalovirus exposure and HLA in healthy donors. Whole-study context: It was reported in a later analysis that the 100 to 150 validation repertoires used the same platform as the roughly 700 first-cohort repertoires.

The table came from immunoSEQ multiplex PCR; TCRdb's copy has only in-frame clones and leaves some out. Of 250,000 to 300,000 clones listed, 80% to 90% are singletons. Study-wide results and limits: High sensitivity and specificity were reportedly achieved when the classifier diagnosed cytomegalovirus status. Confirmation in vitro established that a few CMV-associated chains were specific for CMV antigens.

The study drew the donors from its roughly 120-subject validation cohort, separate from the roughly 700-subject first cohort. The source of this sequence is a woman aged 18-29 years in good health and CMV-seronegative. This chain connects TRBV27 to TRBJ2-5; a weak D match, TRBD1 (6 bases). The sample comprised PBMCs. The CDR3 loop reads CASSSGQWWLRETQYF. Written as DNA, the CDR3 is TGTGCCAGCAGCTCCGGACAGTGGTGGTTGAGGGAGACCCAGTACTTC.